A single sample gave rise to the 6 T cell receptor beta chains below, sequenced in a study of blood T cells in healthy people across ages. For the second PCR, which ran for about 7 to 11 cycles, a sample-barcoded 5' primer and a J-beta primer mix were used. TCRdb reanalysed the 5' RACE reads using MiXCR and keeps one entry per CDR3 protein. The data show approximately 1.5 million distinct CDR3 sequences, roughly 43% seen once. Sequencing was performed on blood. These receptors were taken from a woman in her late teens or twenties in good health.

The chain carries TRBV28 and TRBJ1-1; D call uncertain. CDR1 is MDHEN, CDR2 SYDVKM, per germline. The CDR3 is made up of 14 amino acids. Deletions cut 5 bases from V and 5 bases from J, with 15 bases between. This CDR3 is CASSPRGGKTEAFF. CDR3 bases: TGTGCCAGCAGTCCCCGGGGAGGGAAGACTGAAGCTTTCTTT.

The V call is TRBV7-9, the J call TRBJ2-7, with D perhaps TRBD1 or TRBD2 (5 bases each). Trimming left V 7 bases short and J 6 bases short, with 13 bases between. The V gene's germline CDR1 is SEHNR and CDR2 FQNEAQ (reference sequence). The CDR3 sequence is 12 residues long. This CDR3 is CASTSTGTEQYF. The CDR3 nucleotides are TGTGCCAGCACCTCCACCGGGACCGAGCAGTACTTC.

This chain joins TRBV7-9 and TRBJ1-2; TRBD1 matches at 7 bases. V lost 8 bases to trimming and J lost 2 bases; unmatched junction nucleotides: 8. This CDR3 region has 14 residues. Germline V CDR1 and CDR2: SEHNR, FQNEAQ (reference sequence). The CDR3 sequence is CASGTDVANYGYTF. CDR3 coding DNA: TGTGCCAGCGGGACAGATGTGGCAAACTATGGCTACACCTTC.

The CDR3 spells CSARDQGQRISYEQYF. DNA for the CDR3: TGCAGTGCTAGAGATCAGGGACAGCGGATCTCCTACGAGCAGTACTTC. The V and J genes are TRBV20-1 and TRBJ2-7; 7 nucleotides match TRBD1. Germline trimming cut 0 bases from V and 0 bases from J; bases unmatched to any gene: 8. CDR3 length: 16 residues. Per germline, CDR1 DFQATT and CDR2 SNEGSKA (reference sequence).

This clonotype was counted only a few times. The rearrangement links TRBV7-9 to TRBJ2-1; D might be TRBD2 (6 bases). Deletions cut 3 bases from V and 2 bases from J, with 11 bases between. Germline values: CDR1 SEHNR, CDR2 FQNEAQ (reference sequence). The CDR3 runs 15 residues. The DNA for the CDR3 is TGTGCCAGCAGCTTCGGCGGGGAGACCTACAATGAGCAGTTCTTC. Translating gives CASSFGGETYNEQFF.

In this sample, this clonotype turned up once. J is TRBJ1-1 and V is TRBV5-4; no clear D. Trimming removed 4 bases from V and 4 bases from J, with 14 bases in between. Germline assignment: CDR1 SGHNT and CDR2 YYREEE (reference sequence). The CDR3 contains 14 residues. The CDR3: CASSPGVRSTEAFF. For the CDR3, the DNA is TGTGCCAGCAGCCCCGGGGTGAGGAGCACTGAAGCTTTCTTT.